This is a list of T cell receptor beta chains from one sample in a study of T cell repertoires in ileal Crohn's disease. The table came from immunoSEQ multiplex PCR; TCRdb's copy has only in-frame clones and leaves some out. Among 13,000 or so clones listed, around 69% were seen once. Sample: ileal tissue. The origin of the receptors is an adult with Crohn's disease. Both conserved end residues are part of each CDR3. The D gene is left open where the match is weak. Where a row states a size, it is once, few, many or the class of an expanded clone; other rows omit it.

j_call	clone_size	d_call	v_call	cdr3_nt	cdr3_aa
TRBJ2-7	NA	TRBD1	TRBV28	TGTGCCAGCAGTCTCCGGGGACAGGGGAGCGAGCAGTACTTC	CASSLRGQGSEQYF
TRBJ2-2	NA	NA	TRBV28	TGTGCCAGCACAGAAACAGGAATCGGCGGGGAGCTGTTTTTT	CASTETGIGGELFF
TRBJ2-3	NA	TRBD2	TRBV7-9	TGTGCCAGCAGCCTTAGCGGGGGATCCACAGATACGCAGTATTTT	CASSLSGGSTDTQYF
TRBJ1-6	once	NA	TRBV27	TGTGCCAGCAAGGAGTCAGGGGCGCATCAAGGATCACCCCTCCACTTT	CASKESGAHQGSPLHF
TRBJ1-1	NA	NA	TRBV7-6	TGTGCCAGCAGCTTAAACTCGGACATCGCGAACACTGAAGCTTTCTTT	CASSLNSDIANTEAFF
TRBJ1-2	few	NA	TRBV5-1	TGCGCCAGCAGTTTCGTTGGGGGAGGTAACTATGGCTACACCTTC	CASSFVGGGNYGYTF
TRBJ2-3	NA	TRBD2	TRBV5-4	TGTGCCAGCAGCCACAGCGGGGGGGCCGAGGATACGCAGTATTTT	CASSHSGGAEDTQYF
TRBJ2-5	few	NA	TRBV2	TGTGCCAGCAGTGACGCTAGCGACCAGAGGGGGACCCAGTACTTC	CASSDASDQRGTQYF
TRBJ2-7	NA	NA	TRBV11-2	TGTGCCAGCAGCTTAGCCCTCGGCAGAACCTACGAGCAGTACTTC	CASSLALGRTYEQYF
TRBJ2-7	NA	NA	TRBV7-2	TGTGCCAGCAGCTTAGCGGGGGGCTCCTACGAGCAGTACTTC	CASSLAGGSYEQYF
TRBJ1-2	NA	NA	TRBV5-1	TGCGCCAGCAGCGTGGAGGGAAGGAACTATGGCTACACCTTC	CASSVEGRNYGYTF
TRBJ2-1	NA	NA	TRBV29-1	TGCAGCGTTGAAGATCCCCCCGGGGGCTACTACAATGAGCAGTTCTTC	CSVEDPPGGYYNEQFF
TRBJ2-5	NA	NA	TRBV2	TGTGCCAGCAGTGAAGGCAGACTGCACGGGGCCCAGTACTTC	CASSEGRLHGAQYF
TRBJ2-5	NA	NA	TRBV18	TGTGCCAGCTCACCACCTAACAGGGAGTCAGAGACCCAGTACTTC	CASSPPNRESETQYF
TRBJ2-5	NA	NA	TRBV28	TGTGCCAGCAGTCTAATCAGAGGGGAGACCCAGTACTTC	CASSLIRGETQYF
TRBJ2-7	NA	NA	TRBV7-9	TGTGCCAGCAGTTTCCCGGGAAGCTCCTACGAGCAGTACTTC	CASSFPGSSYEQYF
TRBJ2-3	NA	TRBD2	TRBV7-2	TGTGCCAGCAGCGCCACTAGCGCCTATACGCAGTATTTT	CASSATSAYTQYF
TRBJ1-5	NA	NA	TRBV21-1	TGTGCCAGCACCGGGGAGCCCCAGCATTTT	CASTGEPQHF
TRBJ2-5	NA	NA	TRBV5-4	TGTGCCAGCGGGCTAGTAATGGAGACCCAGTACTTC	CASGLVMETQYF
TRBJ2-1	NA	NA	TRBV5-5	TGTGCCAGCAGCCTTCTCGGACAGACCTTTGGCAATGAGCAGTTCTTC	CASSLLGQTFGNEQFF
TRBJ2-3	NA	NA	TRBV28	TGTGCCAGCAGTGGACTGTACACAGATACGCAGTATTTT	CASSGLYTDTQYF
TRBJ1-3	NA	NA	TRBV7-3	TGTGCCAGCAGCTTAACCCCGGGAGATGGAAACACCATATATTTT	CASSLTPGDGNTIYF
TRBJ1-1	NA	NA	TRBV11-3	TGTGCCAGCAGCTCACCGACCGACCCTGGTGAAGCTTTCTTT	CASSSPTDPGEAFF
TRBJ2-2	NA	TRBD1	TRBV23-1	TGCGCCAGCAGTCACTCCTACAGGGGTGTAGGGGAGCTGTTTTTT	CASSHSYRGVGELFF
TRBJ2-7	NA	NA	TRBV9	TGTGCCAGCAGCCCCGGAGGGGGCGAGCAGTACTTC	CASSPGGGEQYF
TRBJ2-5	NA	NA	TRBV11-3	TGTGCCAGCAGCCCAGGAGGACACGCCTCGTACCAAGAGACCCAGTACTTC	CASSPGGHASYQETQYF
TRBJ1-6	NA	NA	TRBV16	TGTGCCAGCAGCCAAATCGGGGGTAGTTCACCCCTCCACTTT	CASSQIGGSSPLHF
TRBJ1-1	NA	NA	TRBV30	TGTGCCTGGAGTGTACCAGGGAAAAATGAAGCTTTCTTT	CAWSVPGKNEAFF